This TCR beta chain appears in the sequencing data of a study of tumor-infiltrating lymphocytes in primary liver carcinoma. Points on this clonotype: The junction does not match germline at one end; this may be a read error.

Germline values: CDR1 SGHAT, CDR2 FQNNGV. This CDR3 is built from 14 residues. Blood RNA was derived from unsorted whole blood, and germline DNA was extracted too. The input was around 530 ng total RNA; TCR beta cDNA was made from it with a constant-region primer. Three-round nested multiplex PCR performed with slightly modified ARM-PCR produced the TCR beta libraries. Two initial PCR rounds of approximately 10 cycles each paired TRBV1-TRBV30 forward primers with a C-beta reverse primer. In TCRdb, the multiplex PCR reads were re-called with MiXCR into one record per CDR3 protein. This sample has 300,000 to 400,000 distinct CDR3 sequences, with roughly two thirds found just once.

V and J are TRBV11-2 and TRBJ2-3; D is unclear. This clonotype was obtained from a man aged 35-49 years with primary liver carcinoma and hepatitis B virus infection. Sequencing was performed on peripheral blood. The CDR3 sequence: CASSWAGHTYTQYF. The CDR3 bases are TGTGCCAGCAGCTGGGCAGGTCACACATATACGCAGTATTTT.